These 9 T cell receptor beta chains were sequenced from one sample in a study of blood T cell repertoires in COVID-19 (dated by TCRdb to 2018 to 2021). Library generation was performed with the immunoSEQ multiplex PCR assay. The source is immuneACCESS, and TCRdb retained only in-frame sequences with V and J called. Part of the clones is not carried over; for the studies checked, unresolved V genes explain less than half of this, and the remainder is unexplained. The sample table contains approximately 100,000 clones; only one count was recorded for almost 90% of them. About 3.5% of the sample comes from the top ten. The material sequenced was peripheral blood. The receptors derive from a human donor in a cohort sampled during active COVID-19.

The genes are TRBV11-1 and TRBJ1-1; 8 bases line up with TRBD1. This CDR3 is 12 amino acids long. V gave up 7 bases and J gave up 5 bases; unmatched junction bases: 3. The germline gives CDR1 SGHAT, CDR2 FQDESV (reference sequence). The CDR3 spells CASTRTGTEAFF. Here the CDR3 DNA reads TGTGCCAGCACCCGGACAGGGACTGAAGCTTTCTTT.

V and J are TRBV6-5 and TRBJ1-4; 7 positions agree with TRBD1. J was trimmed by 8 bases and V by 6 bases; bases with no gene match: 12. The CDR3 runs to 15 residues. The germline V gene encodes CDR1 MNHEY and CDR2 SVGAGI. CDR3 nucleotide sequence: TGTGCCAGCAGCTCTGGGACAGATCGGGCCGAAAAACTGTTTTTT. The encoded protein is CASSSGTDRAEKLFF.

This clone appeared once. The rearrangement uses TRBV19 and TRBJ1-1; D possibly corresponds to TRBD1 (5 bases). The V end lost 7 bases, the J end lost 0 bases, and 12 bases lay between the germline ends. Per the germline V gene, CDR1 is LNHDA and CDR2 is SQIVND (reference sequence). The CDR3 is 14 residues long. The CDR3 nucleotides read TGTGCCAGTATCGCCCAGGGTTTGAACACTGAAGCTTTCTTT. Translation gives CASIAQGLNTEAFF. Complete variable domain (other parts from reference TRBV19 and TRBJ1-1): DGGITQSPKYLFRKEGQNVTLSCEQNLNHDAMYWYRQDPGQGLRLIYYSQIVNDFQKGDIAEGYSVSREKKESFPLTVTSAQKNPTAFYLCASIAQGLNTEAFFGQGTRLTVV.

This clone came up a few times. The genes are TRBV2 and TRBJ1-5; the D is unclear. Deletions cut 5 bases from V and 6 bases from J, with 8 bases between. CDR3 length: 12 residues. Germline V gene sequence: CDR1 SNHLY, CDR2 FYNNEI. CDR3 nucleotide sequence: TGTGCCAGCAGTCCAGGCCGTCAGCCCCAGCATTTT. The encoded protein is CASSPGRQPQHF.

In DNA, the CDR3 is TGTGCCAGCAGCCAAGAAGCTCGACAGGAAGCTTTCTTT. It codes for CASSQEARQEAFF. V is TRBV3-1 (or the pseudogene TRBV3-2) and J is TRBJ1-1; tentative D call: TRBD1 (5 bases). CDR3 length equals 13 residues. Per germline, CDR1 LGHDT and CDR2 YNNKEL (reference sequence). V was cut by 0 bases and J by 8 bases, with 10 bases left in between.

The V and J genes are TRBV5-6 and TRBJ2-6; D not resolved. The CDR3 runs 16 residues. Germline loops: CDR1 SGHDT, CDR2 YYEEEE. The ends were cut back, 3 bases at V and 0 bases at J, with 10 bases in the middle. The CDR3 here is CASSSLEDSGANVLTF. CDR3 sequence (DNA): TGTGCCAGCAGCTCCCTTGAGGACTCTGGGGCCAACGTCCTGACTTTC. Supplemented by reference TRBV5-6 and TRBJ2-6, the full variable domain reads DAGVTQSPTHLIKTRGQQVTLRCSPKSGHDTVSWYQQALGQGPQFIFQYYEEEERQRGNFPDRFSGHQFPNYSSELNVNALLLGDSALYLCASSSLEDSGANVLTFGAGSRLTVL.

The chain combines TRBV7-2 with TRBJ1-3; D may be TRBD1 (5 bases). The CDR3 contains 15 residues. In germline, CDR1 is SGHTA, CDR2 FQGNSA. Trimming took 8 bases from V and 0 from J, leaving 14 bases between them. The CDR3 loop reads CASGAGRGSGNTIYF. CDR3 bases: TGTGCCAGCGGCGCGGGGCGGGGCTCTGGAAACACCATATATTTT.

This clone appeared a few times. The chain employs TRBV3-1 (or the pseudogene TRBV3-2) and TRBJ2-5; no reliable D call. The CDR3 totals 15 residues. Looked up from germline, CDR1 is LGHDT and CDR2 is YNNKEL (reference sequence). Trimming removed 1 base at V and 5 bases at J, with 14 bases between. In nucleotides, the CDR3 is TGTGCCAGCAGCCAAGGGGCAGGTCTCCCGGAGACCCAGTACTTC. Its protein product is CASSQGAGLPETQYF.

This chain uses TRBV29-1 with TRBJ1-2, with D possibly TRBD1 on 5 matching bases. Germline loops: CDR1 SQVTM, CDR2 ANQGSEA. The CDR3 extends over 15 amino acids. V lost 7 bases, J lost 4 bases, and 22 bases lay in between. CDR3 bases: TGCAGCGCGACCACCCCCCAGGGAAGAGCCTATGGCTACACCTTC. Amino acid sequence: CSATTPQGRAYGYTF.